These 30 T cell receptor beta chains share one sample of origin, sequenced in a study of CD8 T cells in Susac syndrome. When the RNA was reverse transcribed, random hexamers were used with an input of about 0.5 to 1 ug. TCRdb recomputed calls from the immunoSEQ multiplex PCR reads with MiXCR, one row per CDR3 protein. The sample includes 100,000 to 150,000 distinct CDR3 sequences, around 94% of them seen just once. Sequences were obtained from CD8+ T cells from PBMCs. The receptors were gathered from a human donor with Susac syndrome.

V gene TRBV7-9 combines with J gene TRBJ2-7; TRBD1 might be the D (6 bases). The CDR3 contains 12 residues. Trimming cost V 4 bases and J 6 bases, with 10 bases left between them. In germline, CDR1 is SEHNR, CDR2 FQNEAQ (reference sequence). The CDR3 reads CASSSDRGEQYF. The CDR3 DNA reads TGTGCCAGCAGCTCGGACAGAGGCGAGCAGTACTTC.

This clonotype was observed once. V is TRBV7-2 and J is TRBJ2-7; 10 bases map to TRBD2. The CDR3 has 16 residues. The trim removed 5 bases at V and 2 bases at J, leaving 9 bases unmatched. Germline assignment: CDR1 SGHTA and CDR2 FQGNSA. This CDR3 reads CASSPAGTSVTYEQYF. The DNA for the CDR3 is TGTGCCAGCAGCCCAGCCGGGACTAGCGTCACCTACGAGCAGTACTTC.

The chain has TRBV18 and TRBJ2-1; 7 bases are a match to TRBD2. Germline CDR1 is KGHSH and CDR2 is LQKENI. The CDR3 sequence is 15 residues long. V dropped 3 bases and J dropped 3; count of bases not matched to a gene: 5. Here the CDR3 DNA reads TGTGCCAGCTCACCCCACCGGGGGGTCTACAATGAGCAGTTCTTC. Translation gives CASSPHRGVYNEQFF.

This sequence joins TRBV30 and TRBJ1-5; no clear D. The V end was cut by 2 bases, the J end by 0 bases, with 11 bases between. This CDR3 has 15 residues. Germline V lookup: CDR1 GTSNPN, CDR2 SVGIG (reference sequence). CDR3 protein: CAWSSGVYSNQPQHF. The CDR3 DNA sequence: TGTGCCTGGAGTTCTGGAGTCTATAGCAATCAGCCCCAGCATTTT.

This chain joins TRBV5-1 and TRBJ1-2; D not certain. Trimming shortened V by 0 bases and J by 6 bases, and 6 bases separated the two germline ends. CDR3 length: 12 residues. Germline CDR1 SGHRS, CDR2 YFSETQ. The CDR3, as DNA: TGCGCCAGCAGCTTGGACGGAGATGGCTACACCTTC. The encoded protein is CASSLDGDGYTF. The full variable domain, completed using reference TRBV5-1 and TRBJ1-2, is KAGVTQTPRYLIKTRGQQVTLSCSPISGHRSVSWYQQTPGQGLQFLFEYFSETQRNKGNFPGRFSGRQFSNSRSEMNVSTLELGDSALYLCASSLDGDGYTFGSGTRLTVV.

CDR3 nucleotides: TGTGCCAGCAGTTACTCGGAGGGAGAGGTGGACGAGCAGTACTTC. It is translated as CASSYSEGEVDEQYF. The V gene is TRBV6-2 or TRBV6-3, the J gene TRBJ2-7; weak D call: TRBD2 (6 bases). Trimming left V 0 bases short and J 5 bases short, with 14 bases between. The length of the CDR3 is 15 residues. Germline V gives CDR1 MNHEY, CDR2 SVGEGT.

The rearrangement joins TRBV6-5 to TRBJ1-1; no definite D call. Trimming took off 2 bases at V and 5 bases at J, with 12 bases between the two ends. Germline CDR1 MNHEY, CDR2 SVGAGI. The CDR3 consists of 14 residues. The CDR3, as DNA: TGTGCCAGCAGTTACACCCCACTAACTACTGAAGCTTTCTTT. Residues: CASSYTPLTTEAFF.

The chain uses TRBV27 and TRBJ2-5; no clear D. CDR1 is MNHEY and CDR2 is SMNVEV in the germline V gene (reference sequence). This CDR3 comprises 13 residues. Trimming stripped 2 bases from V and 5 bases from J, with 9 bases between. As DNA, the CDR3 is TGTGCCAGCAGTTTAGCCCTATGGGAGACCCAGTACTTC. Translated: CASSLALWETQYF.

The rearrangement links TRBV30 to TRBJ1-2, with 7 bases matching TRBD1. The CDR3 spans 12 residues. CDR1 and CDR2 (germline): GTSNPN, SVGIG (reference sequence). Trimming at V came to 4 bases and at J to 7 bases, leaving 6 bases not matched to a gene. The CDR3 sequence: CAWIQGDAGYTF. In DNA, the CDR3 is TGTGCCTGGATCCAGGGGGATGCTGGCTACACCTTC.

J is TRBJ1-1 and V is TRBV3-1; 9 bases are shared with TRBD1. The CDR3 extends over 13 amino acids. Germline values: CDR1 LGHDT, CDR2 YNNKEL (reference sequence). The V segment lost 4 bases and the J segment 7 bases; nucleotides outside the gene matches: 4. In DNA form, the CDR3 reads TGTGCCAGCAGCCTGGGACAGGGTAGTGAAGCTTTCTTT. Its protein is CASSLGQGSEAFF.

The CDR3 loop reads CASSQGFSGANTDTQYF. DNA of the CDR3: TGTGCCAGCAGCCAAGGGTTTAGCGGAGCGAACACAGATACGCAGTATTTT. V and J are TRBV3-1 and TRBJ2-3; the D gene is possibly TRBD2 (6 bases). The CDR3 has 17 residues. Trimming stripped 1 base from V and 2 bases from J, with 16 bases between. The germline CDR1 and CDR2 sequences are LGHDT and YNNKEL (reference sequence).

This clonotype was observed once. The V call is TRBV20-1, the J call TRBJ1-1; D uncertain. The germline CDR1 and CDR2 sequences are DFQATT and SNEGSKA (reference sequence). Trimming cost V 2 bases and J 3 bases, with 4 bases left between them. The CDR3 contains 11 residues. The CDR3 bases are TGCAGTGCTAGATCCTACACTGAAGCTTTCTTT. Residues: CSARSYTEAFF.

The sample holds one count of this clonotype. The chain employs TRBV12-5 and TRBJ1-1, with TRBD1 identical over 8 bases. V lost 6 bases to trimming and J lost 0 bases; unmatched junction nucleotides: 6. Germline CDR1 LGHNT, CDR2 FRNRAP. The CDR3 extends over 15 amino acids. CDR3 in DNA: TGTGCTAGTGGACCCTACAGGGGGATGAACACTGAAGCTTTCTTT. It is translated as CASGPYRGMNTEAFF.

The chain uses TRBV28 and TRBJ1-1; the match to TRBD1 covers 10 bases. The ends lost 3 bases at V and 6 bases at J; junction bases unmatched: 13. This CDR3 is 17 amino acids long. Germline CDR1 MDHEN, CDR2 SYDVKM. CDR3 nucleotide sequence: TGTGCCAGCAGTTTGGCCGTCGGGGGGACAGGGGCCCCTGAAGCTTTCTTT. Translated: CASSLAVGGTGAPEAFF.

The chain uses TRBV27 and TRBJ2-7; D is undetermined. The germline CDR1 and CDR2 sequences are MNHEY and SMNVEV (reference sequence). The CDR3 covers 13 residues. The V gene lost 4 bases and the J gene lost 4 bases, with 11 bases spanning the gap. CDR3 in amino acids: CASSSNSGYEQYF. The DNA of the CDR3 is TGTGCCAGCAGTTCAAATTCAGGATACGAGCAGTACTTC.

The chain carries TRBV7-2 and TRBJ1-5; 11 bases are a match to TRBD1. Germline V lookup: CDR1 SGHTA, CDR2 FQGNSA. V shed 5 bases and J 7 bases; nucleotides not matched to a gene: 4. The CDR3 has 14 amino acids. In DNA, the CDR3 is TGTGCCAGCAGCCCAGGACAGGGGGCACAGCCCCAGCATTTT. It specifies CASSPGQGAQPQHF.

The chain couples TRBV7-2 to TRBJ2-1; 8 nucleotides match TRBD2. Germline CDR1 SGHTA, CDR2 FQGNSA. J gave up 6 bases and V 6 bases, and 10 bases lay outside the gene matches. The CDR3 is 15 amino acids. CDR3 amino acids: CASRPPGLGGNEQFF. The CDR3, as DNA: TGTGCCAGCAGGCCACCGGGACTAGGGGGCAATGAGCAGTTCTTC. Combining the CDR3 with reference TRBV7-2 and TRBJ2-1 gives the whole variable domain GAGVSQSPSNKVTEKGKDVELRCDPISGHTALYWYRQSLGQGLEFLIYFQGNSAPDKSGLPSDRFSAERTGGSVSTLTIQRTQQEDSAVYLCASRPPGLGGNEQFFGPGTRLTVL.

V gene TRBV7-9 combines with J gene TRBJ2-2; the D is unclear. The V end lost 7 bases, the J end lost 4 bases, and 7 bases lay between the germline ends. The CDR3 is 12 residues long. The germline gives CDR1 SEHNR, CDR2 FQNEAQ (reference sequence). The CDR3 bases are TGTGCCAGCACTCGAGCCACCGGGGAGCTGTTTTTT. Protein sequence: CASTRATGELFF.

The V gene is TRBV28, the J gene TRBJ2-1; 10 nucleotides match TRBD1. The CDR3 is 16 residues long. The J segment lost 5 bases and the V segment lost 2 bases, leaving 6 bases of the junction unmatched. Looked up from germline, CDR1 is MDHEN and CDR2 is SYDVKM. CDR3 coding DNA: TGTGCCAGCAGTTTAAGGACAGGGGGACTCCACAATGAGCAGTTCTTC. Its protein is CASSLRTGGLHNEQFF. Filled out from reference TRBV28 and TRBJ2-1, the complete variable domain reads DVKVTQSSRYLVKRTGEKVFLECVQDMDHENMFWYRQDPGLGLRLIYFSYDVKMKEKGDIPEGYSVSREKKERFSLILESASTNQTSMYLCASSLRTGGLHNEQFFGPGTRLTVL.

The chain uses TRBV7-9 and TRBJ2-3; no clear D gene. This CDR3 has 18 amino acids. The ends were cut back, 3 bases at V and 3 bases at J, with 22 bases in the middle. Germline CDR1 and CDR2: SEHNR and FQNEAQ (reference sequence). This CDR3 is CASSFDGSASRRTDTQYF. CDR3 DNA: TGTGCCAGCAGCTTCGACGGATCTGCCAGTCGACGTACAGATACGCAGTATTTT.

The J gene is TRBJ2-5, the V gene TRBV7-9; possibly TRBD2 for D (5 bases). CDR1 is SEHNR, CDR2 FQNEAQ, per germline (reference sequence). This CDR3 comprises 14 residues. Trimming took off 3 bases at V and 0 bases at J, with 8 bases between the two ends. The chain's CDR3 is CASSFWGDQETQYF. The CDR3 DNA is TGTGCCAGCAGCTTCTGGGGAGACCAAGAGACCCAGTACTTC. Supplemented by reference TRBV7-9 and TRBJ2-5, the full variable domain reads DTGVSQNPRHKITKRGQNVTFRCDPISEHNRLYWYRQTLGQGPEFLTYFQNEAQLEKSRLLSDRFSAERPKGSFSTLEIQRTEQGDSAMYLCASSFWGDQETQYFGPGTRLLVL.

This chain uses TRBV20-1 with TRBJ2-7, with D possibly called TRBD1 or TRBD2 (5 bases each). The V end was cut by 5 bases, the J end by 2 bases, with 13 bases between. Looked up from germline, CDR1 is DFQATT and CDR2 is SNEGSKA (reference sequence). The CDR3 loop spans 13 amino acids. CDR3 protein: CSAPGTETYEQYF. DNA of the CDR3: TGCAGTGCTCCCGGGACCGAAACCTACGAGCAGTACTTC.

The rearrangement joins TRBV6-7 to TRBJ2-2; 10 nucleotides align to TRBD1. TRBV6-7 is an ORF for which the function is uncertain. V lost 7 bases, J lost 1 base, and 6 bases stayed unmatched. The CDR3 spans 16 residues. In DNA form, the CDR3 reads TGTGCCAGCAACCATGGACAGGGGGGGAACACCGGGGAGCTGTTTTTT. It codes for CASNHGQGGNTGELFF.

The rearrangement links TRBV30 to TRBJ2-2; D is possibly TRBD1 (5 bases). Deletions cut 3 bases from V and 7 bases from J, with 15 bases between. CDR1 and CDR2 (germline): GTSNPN, SVGIG (reference sequence). The CDR3 runs 14 residues. The CDR3 loop is CAWSVVRGSGELFF. CDR3 nucleotide sequence: TGTGCCTGGAGCGTAGTTAGGGGTAGCGGGGAGCTGTTTTTT.

The J gene is TRBJ1-1, the V gene TRBV15; D might be TRBD1 (5 bases). With 0 bases removed from V and 5 bases from J, the gap between germline ends came to 13 bases. CDR1 and CDR2 (germline): LNHNV, YYDKDF (reference sequence). The CDR3 totals 15 residues. The CDR3 DNA reads as TGTGCCACCAGCAGAGAACGAGGGGAGGGTACTGAAGCTTTCTTT. It encodes CATSRERGEGTEAFF.

The J gene is TRBJ2-5, the V gene TRBV28; TRBD2 matches at 9 bases. This CDR3 has 15 amino acids. The ends lost 6 bases at V and 5 bases at J; junction bases unmatched: 10. Germline lookup yields CDR1 MDHEN and CDR2 SYDVKM. The CDR3 protein is CASSRRTSVIETQYF. CDR3 DNA sequence: TGTGCCAGCAGCCGGAGGACTAGCGTTATTGAGACCCAGTACTTC.

This chain connects TRBV5-7 to TRBJ2-7, with D possibly matching TRBD1 (5 bases). Being an ORF, TRBV5-7 has a function that is uncertain. This CDR3 region has 13 residues. V was trimmed by 4 bases and J by 12 bases, leaving 20 bases between them. The CDR3 loop reads CASSGNIWAGLYF. CDR3 DNA: TGTGCCAGCAGCGGTAATATATGGGCAGGGCTGTACTTC.

This chain links TRBV21-1 with TRBJ2-4; TRBD2 is taken as the D call from the table, unchecked against the DNA. TRBV21-1 is a recognized pseudogene. CDR3 length: 19 amino acids. CDR3 sequence reads: CASSKGGGRVEVRSKFQYF. The DNA for the CDR3 is TGTGCCAGCAGCAAAGGTGGCGGGAGGGTGGAAGTCCGTTCGAAATTTCAGTACTTC.

CDR3: CSVTDYTDTQYF. Here the CDR3 DNA reads TGCAGTGTCACGGACTACACAGATACGCAGTATTTT. The rearrangement uses TRBV20-1 and TRBJ2-3; the D gene is possibly TRBD2 (6 bases). Germline V gene data show CDR1 as DFQATT and CDR2 as SNEGSKA (reference sequence). Between the trimmed V and J ends, which lost 7 bases and 2 bases, there was a span of 10 bases. The CDR3 runs to 12 residues.

The chain combines TRBV12-3 or TRBV12-4 with TRBJ1-2, with D possibly TRBD1 on 6 matching bases. This CDR3 has 14 residues. Trimming cost V 10 bases and J 5 bases, with 20 bases left between them. As DNA, the CDR3 is TGTGCCACCAATATTGGGGGCCCAGGGTATGGCTACACCTTC. Protein product: CATNIGGPGYGYTF.